This is a list of T cell receptor beta chains from one sample in a study of CD8+ T cells in alopecia areata. Clones were read by immunoSEQ multiplex PCR, and TCRdb kept only the in-frame ones, dropping some. The table has 150,000 to 200,000 clones, approximately 59% seen once. The sample here was CD4+ T cells sorted from blood, taken at approximately week 61, from a patient treated with tofacitinib. The receptors come from a human donor with alopecia areata. Each CDR3 is given with its conserved first and last residue. Each record gives: V gene, CDR3 protein.

>TRBV29-1
CSVDTPAGGRTTEAFF
>TRBV19
CASGVKKGETQYF
>TRBV6-1
CASELNYEQYF
>TRBV10-3
CAISPVRGDYTF
>TRBV30
CAWSVTSSGNTIYF
>TRBV25-1
CASSGTEALDNEQFF
>TRBV30
CAWSGSYNEQFF
>TRBV9
CASSVKASGGNEQFF
>TRBV7-2
CASQMMDQPQHF
>TRBV5-1
CASSEGQGTQYF
>TRBV20-1
CSARARQEYF
>TRBV5-1
CASSPGQGAYEQYF
>TRBV18
CASTSRDTNSPLHF
>TRBV29-1
CSASDRDITSTDTQYF
>TRBV2
CASRGTGGTYEQYF
>TRBV5-6
CASSLAGTGYTEAFF
>TRBV5-1
CASSSAGGRTDTQYF
>TRBV6-1
CASSLAGYSYNEQFF
>TRBV5-1
CASSLSVRAGMNTGELFF
>TRBV2
CASSEEGRWYGYTF
>TRBV5-6
CASSLPTRSGYGYTF
>TRBV7-9
CASSLVGATNEKLFF
>TRBV6-5
CASRPQGRTYEQYF
>TRBV29-1
CLCGEAGTNYGYTF
>TRBV6-4
CASSEQGFYNEQFF
>TRBV30
CAWRTSGAQETQYF
>TRBV10-3
CAISRTDPSYEQYF
>TRBV30
CAWSLRSGGTDTQYF
>TRBV4-2
CASSQDRGRETQYF
>TRBV13
CASSLAAGVYGYTF
>TRBV18
CASSPQGRTSGNTIYF
>TRBV18
CASSPRTALNEKLFF
>TRBV19
CASSTSRNSGANVLTF
>TRBV30
CAWTITGTSGGEQYF
>TRBV5-1
CASSLVASGGGNEQFF
>TRBV29-1
CSVRIGDIQYF
>TRBV7-2
CASSTNQGDGYTF
>TRBV5-6
CASSSPWTASYNSPLHF
>TRBV4-1
CASSQGGQGYGEQFF
>TRBV14
CASSPLQGARTEAFF
>TRBV4-1
CASSQDWGGANSGANVLTF
>TRBV29-1
CSAQEGVSSGNTIYF
>TRBV30
CAWTGGQGRNTIYF
>TRBV9
CASSVGNRGSYGYTF
>TRBV5-6
CASSPGQGGFGTEAFF
>TRBV18
CASSPRDSANYGYTF
>TRBV29-1
CSVGPLRQGEREAFF
>TRBV7-9
CASSMSGAVRELFF
>TRBV2
CASTGKGWQETQYF
>TRBV30
CAWRRQGKDYGYTF
>TRBV6-6
CASSPGLAQFETQYF
>TRBV10-3
CAISESARDNEQFF
>TRBV5-6
CASSLGRAYGYTF
>TRBV7-9
CASSDRGHTDTQYF
>TRBV9
CASSQWDRPYNEQFF
>TRBV29-1
CSAFLQGSNEKLFF
>TRBV6-5
CASTPTANYGYTF
>TRBV27
CASRILMTGLSNEQFF
>TRBV25-1
CASSLRPGLAPDTQYF